The rows below give T cell receptor beta chains drawn from one sample of a study of cytomegalovirus exposure and HLA in healthy donors. Generated by immunoSEQ multiplex PCR, the TCRdb table keeps only in-frame clones and is missing some. Of some 340,000 clones in the sample, roughly 90% are singletons; the top ten hold more than 0.9%. Source material: PBMCs. These receptors came from a woman aged 30 to 39 in good health and CMV-seropositive. Both conserved end residues are part of each CDR3. The D gene is left open where the match is weak. Clone size is shown for a subset of rows, as once, few, many or a class of expanded clone.

CDR3nt,CDR3aa,d_gene,v_gene,abundance,j_gene
TGTGCCAGCAGCTTAATGGGGGGCTCCTACGAGCAGTACTTC,CASSLMGGSYEQYF,.,TRBV7-3,.,TRBJ2-7
TGTGCCAGCTCCGGGACGTTAGCCGTTGGCTACACCTTC,CASSGTLAVGYTF,.,TRBV10-3,.,TRBJ1-2
TGTGCCAGCAGCCCCAACCCGGGAGTTGAAGCTTTCTTT,CASSPNPGVEAFF,.,TRBV5-6,.,TRBJ1-1
TGTGCCACCAGCACAATGAATAGACAGGGAGGCTATGGCTACACCTTC,CATSTMNRQGGYGYTF,TRBD1,TRBV15,.,TRBJ1-2
TGTGCCAGCTCAGCCAACAGGGACGAGCAGTACTTC,CASSANRDEQYF,.,TRBV18,.,TRBJ2-7
TGTGCCAGCAGTTTGGTCGGGACTAGCGGAGATACGCAGTATTTT,CASSLVGTSGDTQYF,TRBD2,TRBV27,.,TRBJ2-3
TGTGCCAGCAGCACAACAGGGGTCAATCAGCCCCAGCATTTT,CASSTTGVNQPQHF,TRBD1,TRBV9,once,TRBJ1-5
TGCGCCAGCAGCTACGGATCTTACGGGGGGATCCACAATGAGCAGTTCTTC,CASSYGSYGGIHNEQFF,TRBD2,TRBV5-1,.,TRBJ2-1
TGTGCCAGCAGTTTCCGGGACAGGGGCACCGGGGAGCTGTTTTTT,CASSFRDRGTGELFF,TRBD1,TRBV28,.,TRBJ2-2
TGCAGCGTTGAGGGGGACAGAGGCGGACCCCTCCACTTT,CSVEGDRGGPLHF,TRBD1,TRBV29-1,.,TRBJ1-6
TGTGCCAGCAGCCGAGCGGACAGGGGAACCTACGAGCAGTACTTC,CASSRADRGTYEQYF,TRBD1,TRBV7-6,.,TRBJ2-7
TGTGCCAGTAATTCTCAACCGGGACGGCAACAGCCCCAGCATTTT,CASNSQPGRQQPQHF,.,TRBV19,.,TRBJ1-5
TGTGCCAGCAGCCCCAGTACTGAAGCTTTCTTT,CASSPSTEAFF,.,TRBV9,.,TRBJ1-1
TGCGCCAGCAGCCTGACTAGCGGGATGGAGTACGAGCAGTACTTC,CASSLTSGMEYEQYF,TRBD2,TRBV4-1,once,TRBJ2-7
TGCGCCAGCAGCTACACGACAGGGATAAACACTGAAGCTTTCTTT,CASSYTTGINTEAFF,TRBD1,TRBV5-1,.,TRBJ1-1
TGTGCCAGCAGTTTAGGGACAACTTATAGCAATCAGCCCCAGCATTTT,CASSLGTTYSNQPQHF,.,TRBV28,.,TRBJ1-5
TGCGCCAGCAGCCGAGGACAGGGGGCAACAGATACGCAGTATTTT,CASSRGQGATDTQYF,TRBD1,TRBV4-3,once,TRBJ2-3